The clone carrying this TCR beta chain showed up just once. The V end was cut by 3 bases, the J end by 4 bases, with 4 bases between. This CDR3 contains 11 residues. Per germline, CDR1 SQVTM and CDR2 ANQGSEA. How the authors handled the data: Amplification of reference gene primers provided the estimated nucleated cell counts. TCRdb's copy holds only in-frame clones and misses some; the assay was immunoSEQ multiplex PCR. D and trimming come from the DNA, and the V and J calls and clone size come from that table. In the table there are under 250,000 clones, roughly 86% of which are singletons. This record comes from a study of blood T cell repertoires in COVID-19. About the study: Specimens from acute and convalescent COVID-19 originated in the United States, Italy and Spain. Sample material is recorded as cDNA or gDNA derived from T cells, B-cell-depleted T cells, or PBMCs.

Input material: peripheral blood. V usage is TRBV29-1 and J usage is TRBJ2-1; D not resolved. The source of this sequence is an older woman who had recovered from COVID-19. CDR3 coding DNA: TGCAGCGTTGAGCGGTACAATGAGCAGTTCTTC. Its protein product is CSVERYNEQFF.